This T cell receptor beta chain was sequenced in a study of long-term antiretroviral therapy in people with HIV. Survey-level resolution applied to immunoSEQ assay v3.0. Some clones are missing from TCRdb's copy, which holds only in-frame ones; the method was immunoSEQ multiplex PCR. The sample records around 30,000 clones, 85% being singletons. The CDR3 runs 13 residues. Per germline, CDR1 SNHLY and CDR2 FYNNEI. Trimming removed 7 bases at V and 5 bases at J, with 15 bases between. On this clone itself: Antigen: not known.

Broader study findings: Someone took the blood between about 2004 and 2017, maybe while older ART regimens were in use.

This clonotype was obtained from a middle-aged man with HIV. The gene calls are TRBV2 and TRBJ2-7, with D unclear. The source material was unsorted PBMCs, sampled 2.3 years after starting antiretroviral therapy. The CDR3 DNA reads TGTGCCAGCACTCGAGATAGGGAACACGAGCAGTACTTC. The encoded protein is CASTRDREHEQYF.